This T cell receptor beta chain was recovered during a study of T cells after yellow fever vaccination. Study-wide background: Researchers used SMART-Seq v4 Ultra Low Input to prepare fractions that had low cell numbers. Study-wide results and limits: Clones from primary vaccination mostly reappeared after the booster (approximately 96% CD4, approximately 86% CD8).

Template switching by 5'RACE produced TCR cDNA, adding a universal primer site and UMIs. TCRdb re-derived calls from the 5' RACE reads in MiXCR, one entry per CDR3 protein. Counted here are some 500,000 distinct CDR3 sequences, about 13% occurring once; the ten biggest clones make up around an eighth. Details on this clonotype: The antigen is not known.

Here the sequenced sample was PBMCs, taken on the day of the yellow fever booster vaccination. The sequence derives from a man in his thirties or forties who received the YFV17D yellow fever vaccine.

The CDR3 DNA reads TGTGCCAGCTCAACTAGCGGGAGGCAGTTTAATGAGCAGTTCTTC. Residues: CASSTSGRQFNEQFF. V usage is TRBV18 and J usage is TRBJ2-1, with TRBD2 identical over 12 bases. CDR1 and CDR2 from the germline V gene are KGHSH and LQKENI. The CDR3 runs 15 residues. V lost 5 bases and J lost 7; bases outside the gene matches: 6.